This T cell receptor (beta chain) was captured in a study of control samples from healthy donors and cancer patients. Per germline, CDR1 LGHNA and CDR2 YNFKEQ. V lost 1 base, J lost 5 bases, and 5 bases lay in between. The CDR3 has 13 residues. TCRdb's copy holds only in-frame clones and misses some; the assay was immunoSEQ multiplex PCR. Of roughly 100,000 clones in the sample, about 91% were seen once. The TCR sequence derives from a woman aged 18-29 years in good health. The genes are TRBV4-2 and TRBJ1-4; maybe TRBD1 (5 bases). The source material was blood. This chain's CDR3 is CASSQGQNEKLFF. CDR3 DNA: TGTGCCAGCAGCCAAGGACAGAATGAAAAACTGTTTTTT.